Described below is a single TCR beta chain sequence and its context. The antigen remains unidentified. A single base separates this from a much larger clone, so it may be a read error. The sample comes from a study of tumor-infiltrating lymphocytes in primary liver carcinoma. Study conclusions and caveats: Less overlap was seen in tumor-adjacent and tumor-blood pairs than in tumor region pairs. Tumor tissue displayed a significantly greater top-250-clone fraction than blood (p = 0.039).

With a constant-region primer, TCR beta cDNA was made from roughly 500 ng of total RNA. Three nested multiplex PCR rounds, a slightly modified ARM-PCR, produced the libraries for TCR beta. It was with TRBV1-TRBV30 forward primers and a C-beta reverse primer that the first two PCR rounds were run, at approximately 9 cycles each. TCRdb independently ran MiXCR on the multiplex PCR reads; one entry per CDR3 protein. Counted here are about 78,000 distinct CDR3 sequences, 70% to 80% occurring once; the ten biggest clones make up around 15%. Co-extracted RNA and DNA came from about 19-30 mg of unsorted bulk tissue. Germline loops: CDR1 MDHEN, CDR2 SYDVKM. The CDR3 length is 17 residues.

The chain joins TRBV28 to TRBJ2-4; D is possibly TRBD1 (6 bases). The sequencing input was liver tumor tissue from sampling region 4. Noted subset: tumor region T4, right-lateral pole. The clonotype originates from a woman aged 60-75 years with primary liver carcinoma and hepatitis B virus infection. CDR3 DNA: TGTGACAGCAGTCCCATTAGGGGGATTCTAGCCAAAAACATTCAGTACTTC. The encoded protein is CDSSPIRGILAKNIQYF.